Below are 9 T cell receptor beta chains sequenced from a single sample in a study of control samples from healthy donors and cancer patients. Clones were read by immunoSEQ multiplex PCR, and TCRdb kept only the in-frame ones, dropping some. The top ten hold roughly 21% of the sample, which has some 89,000 clones, about 89% seen once. The sequenced sample consisted of blood. The receptor source for this set is a young man in good health.

The chain couples TRBV24-1 to TRBJ2-3, with 14 nucleotides matching TRBD2. The V and J ends lost 3 bases and 5 bases, in that order; junction bases with no gene match: 9. The germline CDR1 and CDR2 sequences are KGHDR and SFDVKD. The CDR3 spans 18 residues. For the CDR3, the DNA is TGTGCCACCAGTGATGCCCGACTAGCGGGGGGGCAAGGAGATACGCAGTATTTT. Translation gives CATSDARLAGGQGDTQYF.

The CDR3 nucleotides read TGTGCCAGCAGCCAAGGGGGGAGAACCCTAATGAACTATGGCTACACCTTC. The encoded protein is CASSQGGRTLMNYGYTF. The chain carries TRBV3-1 (or the pseudogene TRBV3-2) and TRBJ1-2, with D maybe TRBD1 (5 bases). The CDR3 runs to 17 residues. Germline V CDR1 and CDR2: LGHDT, YNNKEL (reference sequence). V lost 1 base, J lost 2 bases, and 17 bases lay in between.

On this clone: The same CDR3 arises from other DNA sequences in this sample as well. This sequence joins TRBV4-1 and TRBJ1-1, with TRBD1 as a possible D gene (6 bases). V was cut by 1 base and J by 2 bases, with 11 bases left in between. This CDR3 comprises 15 residues. CDR1 and CDR2 from the germline V gene are MGHRA and YSYEKL. CDR3 region: CASSQAGTPNTEAFF. CDR3 nucleotides: TGCGCCAGCAGCCAAGCCGGGACACCTAACACTGAAGCTTTCTTT.

The genes are TRBV11-2 and TRBJ2-7; D remains ambiguous. This CDR3 region has 13 residues. V shed 1 base and J shed 2 bases, with 6 bases lying between them. The germline V gene has CDR1 SGHAT and CDR2 FQNNGV. For the CDR3, the DNA is TGTGCCAGCAGCTTAGTGTCGACCTACGAGCAGTACTTC. Protein sequence: CASSLVSTYEQYF.

Here the CDR3 DNA reads TGTGCCAGCAGCCAAGATGTGGTCAGCTATGGCTACACCTTC. Amino acid sequence: CASSQDVVSYGYTF. The rearrangement links TRBV14 to TRBJ1-2, with D unclear. Germline V CDR1 and CDR2: SGHDN, FVKESK. V lost 0 bases and J 4 bases, leaving 9 bases between the germline ends. This CDR3 is 14 amino acids long.

The chain links TRBV2 to TRBJ1-5; D not certain. The length of the CDR3 is 15 residues. CDR1 and CDR2 (germline): SNHLY, FYNNEI. V was shortened by 6 bases and J by 4 bases, with 16 bases between the two germline ends. CDR3 DNA: TGTGCCAGCAGAACTCAGTCGGGGAGTAATCAGCCCCAGCATTTT. Its protein product is CASRTQSGSNQPQHF.

This clone was seen a few times. V usage is TRBV21-1 and J usage is TRBJ1-5; the table's D gene call, TRBD1, was not cross checked with the DNA. TRBV21-1 is shown as a pseudogene. CDR3 size: 15 residues. In nucleotides, the CDR3 is TGTGCCAGCAAAATCGGGGGACAGCTTAATCAGCCCCAGCATTTT. As protein: CASKIGGQLNQPQHF.

This rearrangement joins TRBV5-5 to TRBJ2-7; the D gene could be TRBD1 or TRBD2 (5 bases each). The germline CDR1 and CDR2 sequences are SGHKS and YYEKEE (reference sequence). The CDR3 consists of 13 residues. Trimming stripped 4 bases from V and 4 bases from J, with 12 bases between. This CDR3 is CASSGTALYEQYF. The CDR3 region has the DNA TGTGCCAGCAGCGGGACCGCACTATACGAGCAGTACTTC.

The V and J genes are TRBV11-2 and TRBJ1-1, with 7 positions matching TRBD1. CDR1 and CDR2 from the germline V gene are SGHAT and FQNNGV. The CDR3 consists of 13 residues. The trim removed 4 bases at V and 3 bases at J, leaving 2 bases unmatched. The CDR3 sequence: CASSSQGDTEAFF. The CDR3 nucleotides are TGTGCCAGCAGCTCCCAGGGGGACACTGAAGCTTTCTTT.